What follows are 18 T cell receptor beta chains derived from one specimen sequenced in a study of CD8 T cells in ankylosing spondylitis. Each CDR3 protein is one row after TCRdb ran MiXCR on the 5' RACE reads. The repertoire holds a few hundred thousand distinct CDR3 sequences, with under 25% as singletons. Findings of the study overall: A TCR beta motif of fewer than ten highly homologous variants appeared characteristic of ankylosing spondylitis blood.

Their antigens remain unidentified. The sequenced material came from blood, either unsorted or a sorted T cell fraction (not recorded which). These receptors all stem from a male donor with ankylosing spondylitis.

This clonotype was seen a few times. The V call is TRBV5-5, the J call TRBJ1-2, with D possibly TRBD1 on 6 matching bases. CDR1 is SGHKS, CDR2 YYEKEE, per germline (reference sequence). The germline V and J ends were trimmed by 2 bases and 4 bases, with 9 bases remaining between them. The CDR3 has 13 amino acids. CDR3 sequence: CASSLGDIYGYTF. The CDR3 DNA reads TGTGCCAGCAGCTTAGGGGACATCTATGGCTACACCTTC.

The sample holds a few counts of this clonotype. J is TRBJ2-1 and V is TRBV12-3 or TRBV12-4; D possibly corresponds to TRBD2 (6 bases). V lost 6 bases and J lost 9, with 15 bases in between. There are 13 residues in the CDR3. The DNA for the CDR3 is TGTGCCAGCAGGCCAGTTCCAGCGGGTGAGCAGTTCTTC. Encoded protein: CASRPVPAGEQFF.

The sample holds a few counts of this clonotype. This sequence joins TRBV5-1 and TRBJ1-1, with TRBD1 as a possible D gene (6 bases). Trimming left V 0 bases short and J 0 bases short, with 15 bases between. The CDR3 has 17 amino acids. The germline V gene has CDR1 SGHRS and CDR2 YFSETQ. The CDR3 nucleotides read TGCGCCAGCAGCTTGGAGTGGCCAGGGGAAATGAACACTGAAGCTTTCTTT. It encodes CASSLEWPGEMNTEAFF.

This clonotype was seen at least ten times. The chain links TRBV11-2 to TRBJ2-1; D ambiguous. V gave up 1 base and J gave up 2 bases, with 6 bases separating them. CDR3 length: 14 residues. Germline lookup yields CDR1 SGHAT and CDR2 FQNNGV. CDR3 sequence (DNA): TGTGCCAGCAGCTTAGGTTCACCCTACAATGAGCAGTTCTTC. It encodes CASSLGSPYNEQFF.

This chain links TRBV24-1 with TRBJ1-6; 7 bases match TRBD1. Germline V gene sequence: CDR1 KGHDR, CDR2 SFDVKD. The CDR3 spans 17 residues. V lost 0 bases, J lost 2 bases, and 3 bases stayed unmatched. As DNA, the CDR3 is TGTGCCACCAGTGATTTGCAACAGGGGCCCTATAATTCACCCCTCCACTTT. Amino acids: CATSDLQQGPYNSPLHF.

This clonotype was seen a few times. The CDR3 DNA follows: TGCAGCGCCCGCGAAGGGGATCAGCCCCAGCATTTT. Its protein is CSAREGDQPQHF. The rearrangement joins TRBV29-1 to TRBJ1-5; D is possibly TRBD1 (5 bases). The CDR3 spans 12 residues. Germline-derived CDR1 and CDR2 are SQVTM and ANQGSEA. With 7 bases removed from V and 5 bases from J, the gap between germline ends came to 12 bases.

Only a few counts were recorded for this clonotype. The rearrangement uses TRBV20-1 and TRBJ1-3; D uncertain. CDR3 length: 17 amino acids. The V gene lost 2 bases and the J gene lost 0 bases, with 17 bases spanning the gap. From germline, CDR1 is DFQATT and CDR2 SNEGSKA (reference sequence). The CDR3 region has the DNA TGCAGTGCTAGAAGTTCAGACTCCTTACTCTCTGGAAACACCATATATTTT. It yields the protein CSARSSDSLLSGNTIYF.

V usage is TRBV12-3 or TRBV12-4 and J usage is TRBJ1-5, with D hard to call. The CDR3 totals 12 residues. Between the trimmed V and J ends, which lost 6 bases and 7 bases, there was a span of 10 bases. The CDR3 is CASRGTGQPQHF. CDR3 bases: TGTGCCAGCAGGGGTACCGGACAGCCCCAGCATTTT.

As regards this clonotype: The junction shows a germline mismatch at one end, possibly a read error. V gene TRBV12-3 or TRBV12-4 combines with J gene TRBJ2-2; possible D gene TRBD2, 5 bases. The CDR3 covers 14 residues. CDR3 sequence (DNA): TGTGCCAGCAGTTTACGTGCGAACACCGGGGAGCTGGTTTTT. This sequence encodes CASSLRANTGELVF.

This clonotype occurred a few times. The chain employs TRBV5-1 and TRBJ1-3, with TRBD1 matching 10 bases. The germline gives CDR1 SGHRS, CDR2 YFSETQ. Trimming at V came to 3 bases and at J to 0 bases, leaving 3 bases not matched to a gene. The CDR3 runs 16 residues. The CDR3 DNA reads TGCGCCAGCAGCTGGAGGACAGGGGGCTCTGGAAACACCATATATTTT. Translated, it gives CASSWRTGGSGNTIYF. The full variable domain, in which reference TRBV5-1 and TRBJ1-3 provide the parts outside the CDR3, is KAGVTQTPRYLIKTRGQQVTLSCSPISGHRSVSWYQQTPGQGLQFLFEYFSETQRNKGNFPGRFSGRQFSNSRSEMNVSTLELGDSALYLCASSWRTGGSGNTIYFGEGSWLTVV.

This clonotype was observed many times. The rearrangement links TRBV24-1 to TRBJ1-1, with no clear D. The CDR3 loop spans 11 amino acids. Deletions cut 12 bases from V and 6 bases from J, with 13 bases between. Germline-derived CDR1 and CDR2 are KGHDR and SFDVKD. The CDR3 reads CAPRVWPEAFF. Here the CDR3 DNA reads TGTGCCCCCCGAGTCTGGCCTGAAGCTTTCTTT.

This clonotype has only a few counts. CDR3 residues: CASTPGEQYSGELFF. The CDR3 nucleotides read TGTGCCAGCACTCCCGGGGAGCAGTACTCCGGGGAGCTGTTTTTT. V is TRBV12-3 or TRBV12-4 and J is TRBJ2-2; D might be TRBD2 (5 bases). V gave up 7 bases and J gave up 6 bases, with 18 bases separating them. The CDR3 has 15 residues.

A note on this clonotype: One end of the junction fails to match germline, which may point to a read error. This chain connects TRBV7-7 to TRBJ2-1, with a weak D call TRBD1 (6 bases). Germline V CDR1 and CDR2: SSHAT, FNYEAQ (reference sequence). CDR3 size: 14 residues. DNA for the CDR3: TGTGCTAGCAGCTTAAGGACAGAACCGTCGGAGCAGTTCTTC. This codes for CASSLRTEPSEQFF.

This clonotype was seen a handful of times. V gene TRBV7-2 combines with J gene TRBJ2-1, with D tentatively TRBD2 (6 bases). Per the germline V gene, CDR1 is SGHTA and CDR2 is FQGNSA. V was cut by 2 bases and J by 10 bases, with 18 bases left in between. This CDR3 region has 15 residues. DNA for the CDR3: TGTGCCAGCAGCTTACAGGAGGGCCTAGCGAGGGAGCAGTTCTTC. Residues: CASSLQEGLAREQFF. Full variable domain (outside the CDR3, taken from reference TRBV7-2 and TRBJ2-1): GAGVSQSPSNKVTEKGKDVELRCDPISGHTALYWYRQSLGQGLEFLIYFQGNSAPDKSGLPSDRFSAERTGGSVSTLTIQRTQQEDSAVYLCASSLQEGLAREQFFGPGTRLTVL.

DNA of the CDR3: TGTGCCAGCAGCCCCCCGGTGGGGTGGGCCGAGCAGTACTTC. This codes for CASSPPVGWAEQYF. The gene calls are TRBV3-1 and TRBJ2-7; D is ambiguous. CDR1 is LGHDT and CDR2 is YNNKEL in the germline V gene (reference sequence). Trimming took off 4 bases at V and 6 bases at J, with 16 bases between the two ends. There are 14 residues in the CDR3.

The table lists this clonotype with a few counts. This chain uses TRBV29-1 with TRBJ1-3; D remains ambiguous. The ends were cut back, 6 bases at V and 0 bases at J, with 6 bases in the middle. Germline loops: CDR1 SQVTM, CDR2 ANQGSEA. The CDR3 is 12 amino acids. The CDR3 DNA sequence: TGCAGCGTACAAGTCTCTGGAAACACCATATATTTT. Its protein is CSVQVSGNTIYF.

The chain couples TRBV5-1 to TRBJ1-2, with D possibly TRBD1 on 6 matching bases. Germline values: CDR1 SGHRS, CDR2 YFSETQ. The CDR3 contains 15 residues. Trimming shortened V by 4 bases and J by 3 bases, and 16 bases separated the two germline ends. The CDR3 DNA reads TGCGCCAGCAGCGACTTGGCGGGGGCGTACTATGGCTACACCTTC. This encodes CASSDLAGAYYGYTF.

This chain joins TRBV5-1 and TRBJ2-3; 7 nucleotides align to TRBD2. J was trimmed by 4 bases and V by 1 base; bases with no gene match: 3. This CDR3 comprises 14 residues. The germline gives CDR1 SGHRS, CDR2 YFSETQ. As DNA, the CDR3 is TGCGCCAGCAGCTTGCAGACTAGCTCAGATACGCAGTATTTT. Protein product: CASSLQTSSDTQYF.